One and the same sample provided the 32 T cell receptor beta chains below, sequenced in a study of OX40 agonist ivuxolimab in advanced cancers. Here immunoSEQ multiplex PCR was the method, and the copy in TCRdb shows in-frame clones only, minus some. The table records around 38,000 clones, 70% to 85% of them present only once. The sample in question was CD4+ or CD8+ T cells sorted from blood, obtained in a trial of the OX40 agonist ivuxolimab. The source of these receptors is an adult with an advanced solid tumor such as melanoma, head and neck, liver or kidney cancer.

V is TRBV7-8 and J is TRBJ2-5; D not resolved. This CDR3 is built from 15 residues. Germline-derived CDR1 and CDR2 are SGHVS and FQNEAQ. Between the trimmed V and J ends, which lost 1 base and 1 base, there was a span of 10 bases. The CDR3 spells CASSLDAPLQETQYF. CDR3 sequence (DNA): TGTGCCAGCAGCTTAGACGCGCCGCTCCAAGAGACCCAGTACTTC.

The V call is TRBV6-1, the J call TRBJ1-3; D is ambiguous. There are 15 residues in the CDR3. The V gene lost 4 bases and the J gene lost 0 bases, with 10 bases spanning the gap. Per the germline V gene, CDR1 is MNHNS and CDR2 is SASEGT. The CDR3 region has the DNA TGTGCCAGCAGTGCCAACCCGCGCTCTGGAAACACCATATATTTT. This gives the protein CASSANPRSGNTIYF.

The genes are TRBV5-1 and TRBJ1-2; TRBD1 agrees at 7 bases. With V trimmed by 4 bases and J by 2 bases, 8 bases remained unmatched. Germline assignment: CDR1 SGHRS and CDR2 YFSETQ. The CDR3 length is 15 residues. The CDR3, as DNA: TGCGCCAGCAGCCCAGGGGACAGATTCAACTATGGCTACACCTTC. Translation gives CASSPGDRFNYGYTF.

J is TRBJ2-2 and V is TRBV7-2, with D possibly matching TRBD1 (5 bases). Germline V CDR1 and CDR2: SGHTA, FQGNSA. Trimming shortened V by 1 base and J by 2 bases, and 17 bases separated the two germline ends. The CDR3 totals 18 residues. CDR3 in amino acids: CASSLGSLSDINTGELFF. CDR3 nucleotides: TGTGCCAGCAGCTTAGGATCTCTCTCGGACATAAACACCGGGGAGCTGTTTTTT.

This chain links TRBV6-6 with TRBJ2-1, with 11 positions matching TRBD2. The CDR3 contains 15 residues. J was trimmed by 4 bases and V by 6 bases; bases with no gene match: 5. The germline V gene has CDR1 MNHNY and CDR2 SVGAGI (reference sequence). The CDR3 coding sequence is TGTGCCAGCAGCTTACTAGCGGGGGTATACAATGAGCAGTTCTTC. Amino acid sequence: CASSLLAGVYNEQFF.

This chain connects TRBV6-5 to TRBJ2-7, with 9 positions matching TRBD2. Looked up from germline, CDR1 is MNHEY and CDR2 is SVGAGI. The CDR3 is made up of 15 amino acids. V was clipped by 2 bases and J by 0 bases; unmatched bases: 2. The CDR3 nucleotides are TGTGCCAGCAGTTACGGTAGCGGGAGCTCCTACGAGCAGTACTTC. Protein sequence: CASSYGSGSSYEQYF.

The V call is TRBV29-1, the J call TRBJ2-3; maybe TRBD2 (6 bases). V gave up 3 bases and J gave up 1 base, with 20 bases separating them. Per the germline V gene, CDR1 is SQVTM and CDR2 is ANQGSEA. CDR3 length equals 17 residues. CDR3 loop: CSVDPGRPLEGTDTQYF. CDR3 nucleotide sequence: TGCAGCGTTGACCCCGGGAGACCGCTGGAGGGCACAGATACGCAGTATTTT.

This clone was seen just once. The V call is TRBV28, the J call TRBJ2-7; D gene ambiguous. Deletions cut 5 bases from V and 3 bases from J, with 5 bases between. The CDR3 runs 11 residues. In germline, CDR1 is MDHEN, CDR2 SYDVKM. The chain's CDR3 is CASSPNYEQYF. Written as DNA, the CDR3 is TGTGCCAGCAGTCCCAACTACGAGCAGTACTTC. Drawing the rest from reference TRBV28 and TRBJ2-7, the complete variable domain is DVKVTQSSRYLVKRTGEKVFLECVQDMDHENMFWYRQDPGLGLRLIYFSYDVKMKEKGDIPEGYSVSREKKERFSLILESASTNQTSMYLCASSPNYEQYFGPGTRLTVT.

The V gene is TRBV9, the J gene TRBJ2-4, with a weak D call TRBD1 (6 bases). Germline CDR1 reads SGDLS; CDR2 reads YYNGEE. Trimming removed 4 bases from V and 2 bases from J, with 13 bases in between. This CDR3 spans 15 amino acids. The DNA for the CDR3 is TGTGCCAGCAGCCCCCCACAGGGTCCCAAAAACATTCAGTACTTC. Protein sequence: CASSPPQGPKNIQYF.

The rearrangement joins TRBV11-3 to TRBJ2-1, with 12 positions matching TRBD2. V dropped 5 bases and J dropped 2; count of bases not matched to a gene: 4. The germline gives CDR1 SGHNT, CDR2 YENEEA. This CDR3 is built from 16 residues. The CDR3, as DNA: TGTGCCAGCAGCGCAAGACTAGCGGGAGCCTACAATGAGCAGTTCTTC. It codes for CASSARLAGAYNEQFF.

V and J are TRBV7-6 and TRBJ2-1; 10 bases agree with TRBD1. CDR1 is SGHVS and CDR2 is FNYEAQ in the germline V gene. The CDR3 covers 15 residues. The junction had 3 bases not matched to a gene; V was cut back by 5 bases and J by 2 bases. The CDR3 here is CASSRGQGAYNEQFF. The CDR3 DNA sequence: TGTGCCAGCAGCAGAGGACAGGGGGCCTACAATGAGCAGTTCTTC.

V gene TRBV5-6 combines with J gene TRBJ1-3; D gene ambiguous. The CDR3 sequence is 14 residues long. The V gene's germline CDR1 is SGHDT and CDR2 YYEEEE. V lost 0 bases to trimming and J lost 0 bases, with 4 bases between them. Here the CDR3 reads CASSLGDSGNTIYF. In DNA, the CDR3 is TGTGCCAGCAGCTTGGGGGACTCTGGAAACACCATATATTTT.

The chain employs TRBV7-9 and TRBJ1-2; no reliable D call. This CDR3 is built from 14 residues. Trimming pared 0 bases from V and 7 bases from J, leaving 12 bases between. Germline-derived CDR1 and CDR2 are SEHNR and FQNEAQ (reference sequence). CDR3 sequence (DNA): TGTGCCAGCAGCTTAGCGCCCACAGACGGTGGCTACACCTTC. Translating gives CASSLAPTDGGYTF. Variable domain in full (rest from reference TRBV7-9 and TRBJ1-2): DTGVSQNPRHKITKRGQNVTFRCDPISEHNRLYWYRQTLGQGPEFLTYFQNEAQLEKSRLLSDRFSAERPKGSFSTLEIQRTEQGDSAMYLCASSLAPTDGGYTFGSGTRLTVV.

This rearrangement joins TRBV19 to TRBJ1-5, with 7 bases lining up with TRBD1. This CDR3 region has 15 residues. CDR1 and CDR2 (germline): LNHDA, SQIVND (reference sequence). V gave up 4 bases and J gave up 0 bases; unmatched junction bases: 3. In DNA form, the CDR3 reads TGTGCCAGTAGTACCGGGACAGTTAGCAATCAGCCCCAGCATTTT. Amino acids: CASSTGTVSNQPQHF.

This clone was seen more than once but under ten times. V is TRBV10-3 and J is TRBJ2-7; the D gene is possibly TRBD2 (6 bases). CDR3 length equals 12 residues. Germline assignment: CDR1 ENHRY and CDR2 SYGVKD. With 7 bases removed from V and 5 bases from J, the gap between germline ends came to 12 bases. The CDR3 spells CAITPGGNEQYF. CDR3 sequence (DNA): TGTGCCATCACCCCCGGAGGGAACGAGCAGTACTTC.

The rearrangement links TRBV7-8 to TRBJ1-1; 7 nucleotides match TRBD1. V lost 1 base to trimming and J lost 3 bases; unmatched junction nucleotides: 2. From germline, CDR1 is SGHVS and CDR2 FQNEAQ. The CDR3 spans 14 residues. The CDR3 here is CASSLEGADTEAFF. In nucleotides, the CDR3 is TGTGCCAGCAGCTTAGAGGGGGCAGACACTGAAGCTTTCTTT.

This sequence joins TRBV2 and TRBJ1-4, with 7 bases identical to TRBD1. The V gene end was trimmed by 4 bases and the J gene end by 8 bases; junction bases not matched to a gene: 4. The CDR3 covers 13 residues. Germline V CDR1 and CDR2: SNHLY, FYNNEI. The CDR3 protein is CASSAGTEEKLFF. For the CDR3, the DNA is TGTGCCAGCAGTGCCGGGACAGAAGAAAAACTGTTTTTT.

The chain uses TRBV7-9 and TRBJ2-1, with D maybe TRBD2 (5 bases). V was clipped by 4 bases and J by 10 bases, with 8 bases between them. The CDR3 spans 11 residues. Germline V gene sequence: CDR1 SEHNR, CDR2 FQNEAQ (reference sequence). The CDR3 region has the DNA TGTGCCAGCAGCTGGCCGGGAGAGCAGTTCTTC. Its protein is CASSWPGEQFF.

This chain joins TRBV5-1 and TRBJ1-5; 9 positions match TRBD1. The CDR3 length is 17 residues. Germline CDR1 is SGHRS and CDR2 is YFSETQ. V lost 0 bases and J lost 6; bases outside the gene matches: 10. CDR3 loop: CASSLGVGQGKGQPQHF. CDR3 coding DNA: TGCGCCAGCAGCTTGGGTGTCGGACAGGGGAAAGGTCAGCCCCAGCATTTT.

The V and J genes are TRBV5-1 and TRBJ1-1; D is unresolved. Per the germline V gene, CDR1 is SGHRS and CDR2 is YFSETQ. Trimming cost V 0 bases and J 0 bases, with 6 bases left between them. This CDR3 spans 14 amino acids. The CDR3 coding sequence is TGCGCCAGCAGCTTGGAGAACATGAACACTGAAGCTTTCTTT. Protein: CASSLENMNTEAFF. Full variable domain (rest looked up from reference TRBV5-1 and TRBJ1-1): KAGVTQTPRYLIKTRGQQVTLSCSPISGHRSVSWYQQTPGQGLQFLFEYFSETQRNKGNFPGRFSGRQFSNSRSEMNVSTLELGDSALYLCASSLENMNTEAFFGQGTRLTVV.

This clone came up a few times. This rearrangement joins TRBV5-5 to TRBJ2-7; D unresolved. The CDR3 length is 13 residues. Germline assignment: CDR1 SGHKS and CDR2 YYEKEE (reference sequence). Trimming took off 0 bases at V and 5 bases at J, with 9 bases between the two ends. The CDR3 is CASSLGTTNEQYF. CDR3 DNA: TGTGCCAGCAGCTTGGGGACGACAAACGAGCAGTACTTC.

The chain uses TRBV19 and TRBJ1-6; D gene ambiguous. V shed 9 bases and J shed 7 bases, with 10 bases lying between them. Germline V gene data show CDR1 as LNHDA and CDR2 as SQIVND (reference sequence). The CDR3 consists of 12 residues. The DNA for the CDR3 is TGTGCCAGCGCCTCAGCGAATTCACCCCTCCACTTT. Residues: CASASANSPLHF.

The rearrangement joins TRBV5-8 to TRBJ1-1; 7 bases map to TRBD1. V lost 3 bases and J lost 8; bases outside the gene matches: 4. The germline V gene encodes CDR1 SGHTS and CDR2 YDEGEE. The CDR3 runs to 12 residues. CDR3 region: CASSWTGLEAFF. Here the CDR3 DNA reads TGTGCCAGCAGCTGGACAGGATTAGAAGCTTTCTTT.

J is TRBJ1-5 and V is TRBV19; D unresolved. Germline assignment: CDR1 LNHDA and CDR2 SQIVND (reference sequence). This CDR3 spans 14 amino acids. The ends were cut back, 7 bases at V and 9 bases at J, with 19 bases in the middle. The CDR3 bases are TGTGCCAGTAAGGGAGCAGAACCCTACGCGCCCCAGCATTTT. Its translation is CASKGAEPYAPQHF.

The chain recombines TRBV6-5 with TRBJ2-7, with no clear D. The CDR3 is 14 amino acids. CDR1 MNHEY and CDR2 SVGAGI come from the germline V gene. With 7 bases removed from V and 1 base from J, the gap between germline ends came to 14 bases. The CDR3 bases are TGTGCCAGCACCTCCCCACATAAATCCTACGAGCAGTACTTC. It encodes CASTSPHKSYEQYF.

This clone was detected only once. This chain connects TRBV5-1 to TRBJ1-1; possibly TRBD1 for D (6 bases). The germline V gene has CDR1 SGHRS and CDR2 YFSETQ. V was clipped by 4 bases and J by 0 bases, with 10 bases between them. The CDR3 is 14 residues long. The CDR3 DNA reads as TGCGCCAGCAGCCAGGGGAATTTGAACACTGAAGCTTTCTTT. This gives the protein CASSQGNLNTEAFF.

V gene TRBV19 combines with J gene TRBJ2-7, with D hard to call. V lost 3 bases, J lost 0 bases, and 15 bases lay in between. Germline V CDR1 and CDR2: LNHDA, SQIVND (reference sequence). The length of the CDR3 is 16 residues. The CDR3 nucleotides read TGTGCCAGTAGTATGTCCCCTCAGGTGAGCTCCTACGAGCAGTACTTC. Translating it yields CASSMSPQVSSYEQYF.

The genes are TRBV19 and TRBJ1-5; weak D call: TRBD1 (6 bases). In germline, CDR1 is LNHDA, CDR2 SQIVND (reference sequence). The V and J ends lost 3 bases and 7 bases respectively, with 13 bases between them. The CDR3 has 14 amino acids. CDR3 DNA: TGTGCCAGTAGTATGGGACACGGGCCCCAGCCCCAGCATTTT. Amino acid sequence: CASSMGHGPQPQHF. The full variable domain, rest sourced from reference TRBV19 and TRBJ1-5, is DGGITQSPKYLFRKEGQNVTLSCEQNLNHDAMYWYRQDPGQGLRLIYYSQIVNDFQKGDIAEGYSVSREKKESFPLTVTSAQKNPTAFYLCASSMGHGPQPQHFGDGTRLSIL.

The rearrangement joins TRBV6-5 to TRBJ2-7, with TRBD1 as a possible D gene (5 bases). The CDR3 has 12 residues. V was clipped by 6 bases and J by 6 bases, with 12 bases between them. The germline V gene encodes CDR1 MNHEY and CDR2 SVGAGI. The CDR3 reads CASSLQVAEQYF. The CDR3 coding sequence is TGTGCCAGCAGCCTACAGGTCGCCGAGCAGTACTTC.

The chain uses TRBV5-6 and TRBJ1-4, with TRBD1 identical over 7 bases. The CDR3 sequence is 16 residues long. J was trimmed by 0 bases and V by 1 base; bases with no gene match: 3. CDR1 is SGHDT, CDR2 YYEEEE, per germline. The CDR3 region is CASSLLGTATNEKLFF. The CDR3 DNA sequence: TGTGCCAGCAGCTTGCTTGGGACAGCAACTAATGAAAAACTGTTTTTT.

The chain links TRBV6-5 to TRBJ1-1; weak D call: TRBD1 (6 bases). Germline V CDR1 and CDR2: MNHEY, SVGAGI. This CDR3 comprises 15 residues. Trimming left V 2 bases short and J 5 bases short, with 15 bases between. CDR3 in amino acids: CASSYTRGGETEAFF. CDR3 bases: TGTGCCAGCAGTTACACCCGAGGGGGGGAAACTGAAGCTTTCTTT.

V is TRBV19 and J is TRBJ2-3; D not certain. Germline CDR1 is LNHDA and CDR2 is SQIVND (reference sequence). The CDR3 contains 15 residues. Trimming removed 5 bases at V and 4 bases at J, with 16 bases between. CDR3 residues: CASSAAWSWADTQYF. CDR3 coding DNA: TGTGCCAGTAGTGCGGCATGGTCGTGGGCAGATACGCAGTATTTT.